The 2 T cell receptor beta chains in this list originate from one sample, sequenced in a study of molecular identifiers for immune sequencing clone quantification. In TCRdb, the PCR reads were re-called with MiXCR into one record per CDR3 protein. The data show 550,000 to 750,000 distinct CDR3 sequences, with about 20% seen just once and 0.85% to 0.9% held by the top ten. Material: naive CD8+ T cells from blood, with Jurkat cell RNA spiked in. As to subset: FACS-sorted CD8+CD4-CCR7+CD45RA+ naive T cells. The receptors here all came from a human donor in good health. Some libraries in this study had Jurkat cell RNA spiked in.

Turning to this clonotype: At one boundary the junction diverges from the germline segment, which might be a read error. The chain recombines TRBV28 with TRBJ1-4; D is unclear. The CDR3 is 14 amino acids. Germline V CDR1 and CDR2: MDHEN, SYDVKM. The CDR3, as DNA: TGTGCCAACAGTGTACGCCGGGTACGCGGAAAACTGTTTTTT. Amino acid sequence: CANSVRRVRGKLFF.

This clonotype occurred many times. This chain joins TRBV10-2 and TRBJ2-7; 7 bases are shared with TRBD2. This CDR3 region has 16 residues. Germline-derived CDR1 and CDR2 are WSHSY and SAAADI. Trimming took 4 bases from V and 0 from J; bases not matched to a gene: 9. This CDR3 reads CASSVLALTASYEQYF. The CDR3 nucleotides are TGCGCCAGCAGTGTACTAGCGCTCACAGCCTCCTACGAGCAGTACTTC.